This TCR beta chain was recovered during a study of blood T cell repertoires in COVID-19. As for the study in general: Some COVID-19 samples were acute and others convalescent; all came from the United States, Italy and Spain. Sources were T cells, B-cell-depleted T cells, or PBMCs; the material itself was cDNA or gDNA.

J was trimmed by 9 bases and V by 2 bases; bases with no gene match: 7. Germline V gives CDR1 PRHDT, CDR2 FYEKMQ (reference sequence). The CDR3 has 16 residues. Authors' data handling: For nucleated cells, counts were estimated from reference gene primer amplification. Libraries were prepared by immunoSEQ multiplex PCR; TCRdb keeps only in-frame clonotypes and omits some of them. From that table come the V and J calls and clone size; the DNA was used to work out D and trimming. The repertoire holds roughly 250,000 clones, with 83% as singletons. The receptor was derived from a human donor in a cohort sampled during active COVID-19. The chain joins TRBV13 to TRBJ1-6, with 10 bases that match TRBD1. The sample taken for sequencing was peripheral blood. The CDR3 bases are TGTGCCAGCAGCTTAAGGGGACAGGGGTTAGGTTCACCCCTCCACTTT. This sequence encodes CASSLRGQGLGSPLHF.